These 11 T cell receptor beta chains share one sample of origin, sequenced in a study of regulatory T cells in long-lasting Graves disease. Both iRepertoire HTBI primers and Arm-PCR of CDR3 regions were used to build the TCR beta libraries. TCRdb called the multiplex PCR reads again in MiXCR, with one record for every CDR3 protein. The table has under 350,000 distinct CDR3 sequences, around 20% seen once. The sample's time point: persistent/refractory GD, antithyroid drugs over 5 years with positive TRAb. PBMCs provided the RNA from which the TCR library was made. The specimen comprised peripheral blood mononuclear cells (PBMCs), sampled when the disease was refractory, from a patient treated with antithyroid drugs. The receptors stem from a female donor with Graves disease.

The V call is TRBV20-1, the J call TRBJ1-1, with TRBD1 identical over 11 bases. CDR1 and CDR2 (germline): DFQATT, SNEGSKA (reference sequence). The CDR3 extends over 12 amino acids. Germline trimming cut 4 bases from V and 12 bases from J; bases unmatched to any gene: 7. This CDR3 is CSATYRDRGTFF. CDR3 nucleotide sequence: TGCAGTGCTACATACCGGGACAGGGGGACTTTCTTT.

The rearrangement links TRBV7-2 to TRBJ2-5; the D gene is possibly TRBD2 (5 bases). V lost 5 bases, J lost 4 bases, and 14 bases lay in between. CDR1 is SGHTA and CDR2 is FQGNSA in the germline V gene. CDR3 length equals 14 residues. The CDR3 here is CASSQTLAGETQYF. The DNA of the CDR3 is TGTGCCAGCAGCCAGACCCTAGCCGGAGAGACCCAGTACTTC.

This clonotype has a count of ten or more. The V and J genes are TRBV27 and TRBJ2-6; either TRBD1 or TRBD2 may fit D (6 bases each). The CDR3 covers 15 residues. Per the germline V gene, CDR1 is MNHEY and CDR2 is SMNVEV (reference sequence). Deletions cut 4 bases from V and 2 bases from J, with 9 bases between. The DNA of the CDR3 is TGTGCCAGCAGTTGGGGGGCTCCTGGGGCCAACGTCCTGACTTTC. It codes for CASSWGAPGANVLTF.

The CDR3 here is CASSNGLGYQETQYF. CDR3 DNA: TGTGCCAGCAGTAACGGACTGGGGTACCAAGAGACCCAGTACTTC. The chain employs TRBV27 and TRBJ2-5; a possible D gene is TRBD2 (5 bases). Germline V gives CDR1 MNHEY, CDR2 SMNVEV (reference sequence). The V end lost 5 bases, the J end lost 0 bases, and 13 bases lay between the germline ends. The CDR3 length is 15 residues.

This clonotype was counted at least ten times. The rearrangement links TRBV6-1 to TRBJ2-7; no clear D gene. This CDR3 contains 12 residues. V was cut by 7 bases and J by 0 bases, with 7 bases left in between. The germline gives CDR1 MNHNS, CDR2 SASEGT. CDR3 bases: TGTGCCAGCACCTCCAGCTCCTACGAGCAGTACTTC. As protein: CASTSSSYEQYF.

This clonotype was found many times. This chain connects TRBV3-1 to TRBJ1-2; 9 bases align to TRBD1. The CDR3 covers 14 residues. Germline V CDR1 and CDR2: LGHDT, YNNKEL (reference sequence). V lost 5 bases, J lost 3 bases, and 4 bases stayed unmatched. The CDR3 loop reads CASSRGQGDYGYTF. CDR3 bases: TGTGCCAGCAGCAGGGGACAGGGAGACTATGGCTACACCTTC.

In this sample, this clonotype turned up a few times. The CDR3 sequence: CSARTTLATEAFF. CDR3 DNA sequence: TGCAGTGCTAGAACGACGCTTGCCACTGAAGCTTTCTTT. This chain connects TRBV20-1 to TRBJ1-1, with unresolved D. Germline V gene sequence: CDR1 DFQATT, CDR2 SNEGSKA (reference sequence). Trimming removed 2 bases from V and 4 bases from J, with 11 bases in between. The CDR3 runs to 13 residues.

On this clonotype itself: This may arise from a read error, as a much more abundant clone is one base away. The rearrangement links TRBV7-2 to TRBJ2-2, with D unresolved. Germline CDR1 is SGHTA and CDR2 is FQGNSA. The CDR3 is 12 residues long. Trimming stripped 5 bases from V and 4 bases from J, with 5 bases between. The CDR3 DNA sequence: TGTGCCAGCAGCATTTTCACCGGGGAGCTGTTTTTT. Translating gives CASSIFTGELFF.

The rearrangement links TRBV9 to TRBJ2-7; TRBD1 might be the D (6 bases). Between the trimmed V and J ends, which lost 4 bases and 3 bases, there was a span of 14 bases. This CDR3 is 14 amino acids long. Germline V gene sequence: CDR1 SGDLS, CDR2 YYNGEE. CDR3 nucleotide sequence: TGTGCCAGCAGCCCCGGACGAGGGGGCTACGAGCAGTACTTC. Amino acids: CASSPGRGGYEQYF.

This clonotype was recorded at least ten times. The chain uses TRBV2 and TRBJ2-3, with 10 bases aligning to TRBD2. CDR1 and CDR2 (germline): SNHLY, FYNNEI. The V segment lost 2 bases and the J segment 4 bases; nucleotides outside the gene matches: 12. This CDR3 has 18 amino acids. The CDR3 spells CASSEWSSGSGGADTQYF. The CDR3 DNA reads as TGTGCCAGCAGTGAATGGTCTAGCGGGAGCGGGGGAGCAGATACGCAGTATTTT. The entire variable domain, with the rest obtained from reference TRBV2 and TRBJ2-3, is as follows: EPEVTQTPSHQVTQMGQEVILRCVPISNHLYFYWYRQILGQKVEFLVSFYNNEISEKSEIFDDQFSVERPDGSNFTLKIRSTKLEDSAMYFCASSEWSSGSGGADTQYFGPGTRLTVL.

The gene calls are TRBV5-1 and TRBJ2-7; D is undetermined. V was shortened by 0 bases and J by 2 bases, with 9 bases between the two germline ends. CDR3 size: 14 residues. CDR1 and CDR2 (germline): SGHRS, YFSETQ. DNA of the CDR3: TGCGCCAGCAGCTTGGATGGCAGCCCCTACGAGCAGTACTTC. Residues: CASSLDGSPYEQYF. The whole variable domain, remainder taken from reference TRBV5-1 and TRBJ2-7, is KAGVTQTPRYLIKTRGQQVTLSCSPISGHRSVSWYQQTPGQGLQFLFEYFSETQRNKGNFPGRFSGRQFSNSRSEMNVSTLELGDSALYLCASSLDGSPYEQYFGPGTRLTVT.